This T cell receptor (beta chain) was sequenced during a study of identical twins. TCRdb itself ran the 5' RACE reads through MiXCR, one entry per CDR3 protein. The repertoire holds around 1.7 million distinct CDR3 sequences, with less than 35% as singletons. CDR1 MDHEN and CDR2 SYDVKM come from the germline V gene. Between the trimmed V and J ends, which lost 0 bases and 6 bases, there was a span of 18 bases. The CDR3 contains 16 residues. Sequencing input: cord blood. The sequence derives from a newborn girl in good health. The V gene is TRBV28, the J gene TRBJ2-7; D perhaps matches TRBD1 (6 bases). The CDR3 nucleotides read TGTGCCAGCAGTTTATGGTGGGGGCCATTGAAAGGCGAGCAGTACTTC. This translates into CASSLWWGPLKGEQYF.